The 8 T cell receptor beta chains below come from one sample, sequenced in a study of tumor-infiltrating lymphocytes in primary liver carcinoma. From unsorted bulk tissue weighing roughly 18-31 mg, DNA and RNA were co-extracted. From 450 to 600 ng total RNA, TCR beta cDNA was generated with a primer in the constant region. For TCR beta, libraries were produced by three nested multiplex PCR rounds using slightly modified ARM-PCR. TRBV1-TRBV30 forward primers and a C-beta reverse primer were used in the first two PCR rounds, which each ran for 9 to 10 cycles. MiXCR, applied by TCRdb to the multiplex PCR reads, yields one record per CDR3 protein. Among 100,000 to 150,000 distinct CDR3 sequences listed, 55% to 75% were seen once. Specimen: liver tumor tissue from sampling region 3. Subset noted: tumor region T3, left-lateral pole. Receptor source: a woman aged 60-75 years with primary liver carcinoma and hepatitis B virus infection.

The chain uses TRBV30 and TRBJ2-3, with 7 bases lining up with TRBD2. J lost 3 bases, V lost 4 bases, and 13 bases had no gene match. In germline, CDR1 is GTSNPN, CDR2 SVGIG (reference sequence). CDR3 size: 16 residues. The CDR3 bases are TGTGCCTGGAATGTCGGGAGGCAGGCGGGAACAGATACGCAGTATTTT. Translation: CAWNVGRQAGTDTQYF.

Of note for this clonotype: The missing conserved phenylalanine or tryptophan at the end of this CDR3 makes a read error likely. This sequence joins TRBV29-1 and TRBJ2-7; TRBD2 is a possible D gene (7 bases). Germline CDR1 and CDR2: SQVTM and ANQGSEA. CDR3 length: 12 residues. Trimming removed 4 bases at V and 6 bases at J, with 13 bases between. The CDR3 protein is CSVGSGGLEQYS. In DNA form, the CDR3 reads TGCAGCGTTGGCTCGGGGGGCCTCGAGCAGTACTCT.

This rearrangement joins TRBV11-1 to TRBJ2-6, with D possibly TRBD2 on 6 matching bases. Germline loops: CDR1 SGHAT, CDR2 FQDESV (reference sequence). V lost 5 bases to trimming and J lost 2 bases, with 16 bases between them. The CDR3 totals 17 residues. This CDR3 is CASSVRAGTPGANVLTF. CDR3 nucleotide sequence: TGTGCCAGCAGCGTCAGGGCAGGGACTCCTGGGGCCAACGTCCTGACTTTC.

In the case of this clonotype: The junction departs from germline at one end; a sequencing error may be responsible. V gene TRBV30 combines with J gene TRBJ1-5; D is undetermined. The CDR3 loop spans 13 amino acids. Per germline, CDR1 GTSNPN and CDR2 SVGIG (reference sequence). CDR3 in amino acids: CAWNSGTYQPQHF. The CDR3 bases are TGTGCCTGGAACTCGGGCACTTATCAACCCCAGCATTTT.

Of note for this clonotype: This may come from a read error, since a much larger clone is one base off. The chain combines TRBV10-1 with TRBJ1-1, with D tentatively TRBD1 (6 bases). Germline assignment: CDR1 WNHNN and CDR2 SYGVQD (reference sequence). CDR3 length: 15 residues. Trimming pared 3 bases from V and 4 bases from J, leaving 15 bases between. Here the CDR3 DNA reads TGCGCCAGCAGTGATTCGAGAGGGGGAGGCACTGAAGCTTTCTTT. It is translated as CASSDSRGGGTEAFF.

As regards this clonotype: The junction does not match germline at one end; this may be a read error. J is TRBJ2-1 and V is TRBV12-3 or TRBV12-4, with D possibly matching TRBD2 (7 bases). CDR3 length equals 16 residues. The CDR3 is CASREVGGGVRNEQPF. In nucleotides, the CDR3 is TGTGCCAGCAGGGAGGTAGGAGGGGGGGTTCGTAATGAGCAACCCTTC.

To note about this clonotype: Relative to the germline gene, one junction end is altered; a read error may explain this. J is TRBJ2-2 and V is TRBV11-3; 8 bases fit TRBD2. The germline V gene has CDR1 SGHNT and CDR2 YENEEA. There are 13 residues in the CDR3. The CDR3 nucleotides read TGTGCCGGTGCGGGGGGACCGACCGGGGAGCTGCTTTTT. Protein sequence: CAGAGGPTGELLF.

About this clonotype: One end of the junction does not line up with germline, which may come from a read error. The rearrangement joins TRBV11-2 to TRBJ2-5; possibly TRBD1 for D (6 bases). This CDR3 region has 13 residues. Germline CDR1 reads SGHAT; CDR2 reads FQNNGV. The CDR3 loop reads CASSASGVKTRYF. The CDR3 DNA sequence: TGTGCCAGCAGCGCTTCAGGGGTAAAGACCCGGTACTTC.